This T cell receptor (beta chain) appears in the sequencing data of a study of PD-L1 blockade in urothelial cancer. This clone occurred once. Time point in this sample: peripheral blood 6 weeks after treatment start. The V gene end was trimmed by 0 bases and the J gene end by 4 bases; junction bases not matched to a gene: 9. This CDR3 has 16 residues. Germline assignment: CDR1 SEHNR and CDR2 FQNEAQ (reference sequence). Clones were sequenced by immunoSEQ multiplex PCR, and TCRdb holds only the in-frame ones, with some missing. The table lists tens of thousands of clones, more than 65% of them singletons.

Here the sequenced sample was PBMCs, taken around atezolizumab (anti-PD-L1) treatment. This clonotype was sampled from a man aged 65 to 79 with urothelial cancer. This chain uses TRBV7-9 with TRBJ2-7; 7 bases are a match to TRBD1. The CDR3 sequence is CASSLARTGQIYEQYF. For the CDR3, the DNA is TGTGCCAGCAGCTTAGCCCGGACAGGACAAATTTACGAGCAGTACTTC.